One sample yielded the 12 T cell receptor beta chains listed below, sequenced in a study of T cell repertoires in cytomegalovirus infection. These receptors have no known antigen. TCRdb itself ran the reads through MiXCR, one entry per CDR3 protein. The sample has approximately 730,000 distinct CDR3 sequences; 30% to 40% are singletons. Material: cultured PBMCs, obtained from culture after CMV antigen stimulation. The origin of the receptors is a human donor in good health (CMV status not recorded). Some clones in this sample may be carry-over from other donors' samples.

This clonotype was counted only a few times. The chain combines TRBV20-1 with TRBJ2-3; D gene uncertain. The V and J ends lost 3 bases and 0 bases respectively, with 7 bases between them. The germline V gene has CDR1 DFQATT and CDR2 SNEGSKA (reference sequence). This CDR3 spans 13 amino acids. The CDR3 loop reads CSARAISTDTQYF. In DNA, the CDR3 is TGCAGTGCTAGGGCGATTAGCACAGATACGCAGTATTTT.

The V gene is TRBV7-2, the J gene TRBJ1-2, with a weak D call TRBD1 (6 bases). Germline CDR1 SGHTA, CDR2 FQGNSA. This CDR3 region has 13 residues. Trimming left V 7 bases short and J 2 bases short, with 11 bases between. The CDR3 region has the DNA TGTGCCAGCACCTACAGGGAAAACTATGGCTACACCTTC. It specifies CASTYRENYGYTF. The full variable domain, in which reference TRBV7-2 and TRBJ1-2 provide the parts outside the CDR3, is GAGVSQSPSNKVTEKGKDVELRCDPISGHTALYWYRQSLGQGLEFLIYFQGNSAPDKSGLPSDRFSAERTGGSVSTLTIQRTQQEDSAVYLCASTYRENYGYTFGSGTRLTVV.

This clonotype has ten or more counts. The chain uses TRBV7-8 and TRBJ1-6, with no clear D. Germline V gene lookup returns CDR1 SGHVS and CDR2 FQNEAQ. Trimming shortened V by 1 base and J by 7 bases, and 8 bases separated the two germline ends. The length of the CDR3 is 14 residues. The CDR3 is CASSLDQRNSPLHF. CDR3 nucleotides: TGTGCCAGCAGCTTAGACCAGAGGAATTCACCCCTCCACTTT.

This clonotype was detected ten times or more. This chain uses TRBV7-9 with TRBJ1-1, with TRBD1 as a possible D gene (6 bases). The germline V and J ends were trimmed by 5 bases and 1 base, with 17 bases remaining between them. The CDR3 covers 16 residues. Germline CDR1 is SEHNR and CDR2 is FQNEAQ (reference sequence). The CDR3 loop reads CASSGGAVSGNTEAFF. CDR3 sequence (DNA): TGTGCCAGCAGCGGGGGCGCGGTAAGTGGGAACACTGAAGCTTTCTTT. The full variable domain, completed using reference TRBV7-9 and TRBJ1-1, is DTGVSQNPRHKITKRGQNVTFRCDPISEHNRLYWYRQTLGQGPEFLTYFQNEAQLEKSRLLSDRFSAERPKGSFSTLEIQRTEQGDSAMYLCASSGGAVSGNTEAFFGQGTRLTVV.

The chain is built from TRBV19 and TRBJ1-2; D is unresolved. CDR3 length equals 15 residues. Germline loops: CDR1 LNHDA, CDR2 SQIVND (reference sequence). V lost 5 bases to trimming and J lost 5 bases, with 18 bases between them. The CDR3 nucleotides are TGTGCCAGTAGTCATATAGATTGGAGCCGGTATGGCTACACCTTC. It is translated as CASSHIDWSRYGYTF.

The rearrangement uses TRBV18 and TRBJ2-3, with a possible D match to TRBD2 (5 bases). V was pared by 3 bases and J by 6 bases, with 13 bases between. This CDR3 contains 14 residues. Germline loops: CDR1 KGHSH, CDR2 LQKENI. The CDR3, as DNA: TGTGCCAGCTCACCCGCTAGCCATGAGGATACGCAGTATTTT. Amino acids: CASSPASHEDTQYF.

The V gene is TRBV7-9, the J gene TRBJ2-3; weak D call: TRBD2 (5 bases). The CDR3 covers 13 residues. The germline gives CDR1 SEHNR, CDR2 FQNEAQ (reference sequence). Trimming took off 5 bases at V and 6 bases at J, with 12 bases between the two ends. The DNA for the CDR3 is TGTGCCAGCAGCCCTCCGGAGGTGGATACGCAGTATTTT. This codes for CASSPPEVDTQYF.

This clonotype has just a few counts. This chain uses TRBV7-6 with TRBJ2-3; possibly TRBD2 for D (6 bases). Germline V CDR1 and CDR2: SGHVS, FNYEAQ. The length of the CDR3 is 15 residues. V dropped 5 bases and J dropped 0 bases, with 12 bases sitting between them. The CDR3 nucleotides read TGTGCCAGCAGCCGCGGGACCGATAGCACAGATACGCAGTATTTT. It encodes CASSRGTDSTDTQYF.

The chain uses TRBV7-2 and TRBJ2-3; 16 bases map to TRBD2. V dropped 5 bases and J dropped 2; count of bases not matched to a gene: 19. Germline V gene sequence: CDR1 SGHTA, CDR2 FQGNSA. The CDR3 is made up of 22 amino acids. CDR3 nucleotide sequence: TGTGCCAGCAGCCTATATCCTTCCGCCGGGACTAGCGGGAGGGGTGACACAGATACGCAGTATTTT. This encodes CASSLYPSAGTSGRGDTDTQYF.

The J gene is TRBJ2-2, the V gene TRBV6-1, with TRBD1 matching over 8 bases. Trimming took 1 base from V and 0 from J; bases not matched to a gene: 4. Germline loops: CDR1 MNHNS, CDR2 SASEGT. This CDR3 has 17 amino acids. The CDR3 sequence is CASSEVMTGANTGELFF. The CDR3 nucleotides are TGTGCCAGCAGTGAAGTCATGACAGGGGCGAACACCGGGGAGCTGTTTTTT.

J is TRBJ2-2 and V is TRBV7-8; D unresolved. V lost 1 base and J lost 2, with 14 bases in between. Germline lookup yields CDR1 SGHVS and CDR2 FQNEAQ. The CDR3 is 17 amino acids. CDR3 sequence (DNA): TGTGCCAGCAGCTTAGTATTCCTACCCATAAACACCGGGGAGCTGTTTTTT. As protein: CASSLVFLPINTGELFF. Full variable domain (missing parts from reference TRBV7-8 and TRBJ2-2): GAGVSQSPRYKVAKRGQDVALRCDPISGHVSLFWYQQALGQGPEFLTYFQNEAQLDKSGLPSDRFFAERPEGSVSTLKIQRTQQEDSAVYLCASSLVFLPINTGELFFGEGSRLTVL.

The gene calls are TRBV6-1 and TRBJ2-7; no firm D call. Germline CDR1 MNHNS, CDR2 SASEGT. V lost 4 bases to trimming and J lost 6 bases, with 13 bases between them. This CDR3 comprises 13 residues. CDR3 nucleotide sequence: TGTGCCAGCAGTGGCGCCTCGTGGGCCGAGCAGTACTTC. It is translated as CASSGASWAEQYF.